This T cell receptor (beta chain) appears in the sequencing data of a study of a mutant IDH1 vaccine in newly diagnosed glioma. Study summary: Vaccination of patients was performed eight times, in weeks 1, 3, 5, 7, 11, 15, 19 and 23. Earlier treatment was radiotherapy, temozolomide, or both, with most getting both.

This clone was found once. Its antigen is undetermined. Documented time point: week 5, during vaccination. Each dose delivered 300 ug of mutant IDH1 20-mer peptide subcutaneously with imiquimod. J gave up 8 bases and V 3 bases, and 11 bases lay outside the gene matches. This CDR3 contains 15 residues. The germline V gene has CDR1 LGHNA and CDR2 YSLEER. General study results and limits: Any relationship between pseudoprogression and changes in top peripheral T cell clonotypes seemed absent.

The method was immunoSEQ multiplex PCR; TCRdb's version includes in-frame clones alone and lacks a portion of them. This table has about 59,000 clones, around 89% appearing once. This receptor was obtained from a middle-aged woman with glioma. The chain combines TRBV4-3 with TRBJ2-3, with 7 positions matching TRBD2. The input for sequencing was PBMCs, taken from a glioma patient whose treatment included an IDH1 peptide vaccine. CDR3 nucleotides: TGCGCCAGCAGCCACTTGCTGGGAGGGCCTCCTACGCAGTATTTT. Translating it yields CASSHLLGGPPTQYF.